The 10 T cell receptor beta chains given below trace back to one sample, sequenced in a study of blood T cells in healthy people across ages. A J-beta primer mix and a sample-barcoded 5' primer were used in a second PCR of roughly 6 to 12 cycles. Using its own MiXCR run on the 5' RACE reads, TCRdb lists one record per CDR3 protein. Counted here are under 800,000 distinct CDR3 sequences, 35% to 45% occurring once; the ten biggest clones make up under 25%. Specimen: blood. Receptor source: a woman aged 55-69 years in good health.

The gene calls are TRBV9 and TRBJ2-1, with D possibly matching TRBD2 (5 bases). The CDR3 has 15 residues. CDR1 SGDLS and CDR2 YYNGEE come from the germline V gene. V lost 4 bases, J lost 3 bases, and 14 bases lay in between. CDR3 residues: CASSLKLGLYNEQFF. The DNA of the CDR3 is TGTGCCAGCAGCCTCAAGCTCGGACTCTACAATGAGCAGTTCTTC.

This clonotype has only a few counts. The chain has TRBV28 and TRBJ1-2; 9 positions match TRBD1. CDR1 is MDHEN, CDR2 SYDVKM, per germline. V lost 2 bases and J lost 4; bases outside the gene matches: 14. The CDR3 is made up of 18 amino acids. The CDR3: CASSLRKSGQGFGYGYTF. The CDR3 DNA reads TGTGCCAGCAGTTTAAGAAAATCAGGACAGGGGTTTGGCTATGGCTACACCTTC.

This clonotype occurred once. A much larger clone differs by one base, so this may be a read error. This chain connects TRBV20-1 to TRBJ2-7, with D possibly being TRBD1 (7 bases). Germline CDR1 DFQATT, CDR2 SNEGSKA (reference sequence). The V gene lost 7 bases and the J gene lost 0 bases, with 16 bases spanning the gap. This CDR3 has 14 amino acids. This CDR3 reads CSDRAGQISYEQYF. As DNA, the CDR3 is TGCAGTGATAGGGCGGGACAGATCTCCTACGAGCAGTACTTC.

This clonotype was found many times. This rearrangement joins TRBV6-1 to TRBJ1-2; D is unresolved. Germline V gene data show CDR1 as MNHNS and CDR2 as SASEGT. Trimming left V 1 base short and J 3 bases short, with 9 bases between. This CDR3 contains 14 residues. CDR3 sequence: CASSEGESYYGYTF. In DNA form, the CDR3 reads TGTGCCAGCAGTGAAGGGGAATCCTACTATGGCTACACCTTC.

This chain links TRBV6-2 or TRBV6-3 with TRBJ1-2; D is uncertain. This CDR3 spans 13 amino acids. The germline V gene has CDR1 MNHEY and CDR2 SVGEGT. Trimming stripped 6 bases from V and 4 bases from J, with 12 bases between. The CDR3 nucleotides read TGTGCCAGCAGCAACGGTGGGGTCTATGGCTACACCTTC. Protein sequence: CASSNGGVYGYTF.

Regarding this clonotype: The DNA is left out, because the CDR3 cannot be placed on it with certainty; the CDR3 is given as TCRdb lists it. V and J are TRBV12-3 or TRBV12-4 and TRBJ2-5; the tabulated D call, TRBD2, remains unverified against the DNA. The CDR3 contains 12 residues when both ends are counted. The CDR3 spells CASILGEETQYF.

V gene TRBV29-1 combines with J gene TRBJ1-1, with TRBD1 identical over 7 bases. This CDR3 comprises 11 residues. Trimming cost V 6 bases and J 11 bases; bases outside gene matches: 9. CDR1 is SQVTM and CDR2 is ANQGSEA in the germline V gene. CDR3: CSVLSGQSAFF. The CDR3, as DNA: TGCAGCGTGCTCTCGGGACAGTCGGCTTTCTTT.

This clonotype was counted only a few times. V usage is TRBV20-1 and J usage is TRBJ2-7, with unresolved D. V shed 5 bases and J shed 5 bases, with 19 bases lying between them. Germline V lookup: CDR1 DFQATT, CDR2 SNEGSKA (reference sequence). This CDR3 comprises 14 residues. CDR3 sequence: CSAQLRVLLDEQYF. The CDR3 region has the DNA TGCAGTGCTCAACTAAGGGTTCTCCTAGACGAGCAGTACTTC.

The rearrangement uses TRBV20-1 and TRBJ2-7, with D tentatively TRBD2 (6 bases). Trimming took off 3 bases at V and 3 bases at J, with 18 bases between the two ends. Germline assignment: CDR1 DFQATT and CDR2 SNEGSKA (reference sequence). This CDR3 comprises 15 residues. CDR3 coding DNA: TGCAGTGCTAGTCGTGGGGCTAGCGAGAACTACGAGCAGTACTTC. This codes for CSASRGASENYEQYF.

In its sample, this clonotype was seen once. The rearrangement joins TRBV3-1 to TRBJ2-2; 8 bases are shared with TRBD1. CDR1 LGHDT and CDR2 YNNKEL come from the germline V gene (reference sequence). V shed 2 bases, J shed 4 bases, and the junction held 12 bases outside the gene matches. This CDR3 comprises 18 residues. The CDR3, as DNA: TGTGCCAGCAGCCAACGCCTCCGGGACAGGCACACCACCGGGGAGCTGTTTTTT. This encodes CASSQRLRDRHTTGELFF.